This T cell receptor (beta chain) comes out of a study of blood T cell repertoires in COVID-19. Study-level information: Material from acute and convalescent COVID-19 was sourced from the United States, Italy and Spain.

This clone was seen only once. Trimming pared 1 base from V and 9 bases from J, leaving 7 bases between. The germline gives CDR1 SGHDN, CDR2 FVKESK. The CDR3 extends over 11 amino acids. Method: immunoSEQ multiplex PCR; TCRdb's copy keeps in-frame clones and lacks some. The table lists a few hundred thousand clones, about 80% of them singletons. Cohort 3 donors counted as recovered after two negative PCRs, clearance, or resolved symptoms. Material for sequencing was PBMCs or T cells enriched from blood (not recorded which). This chain uses TRBV14 with TRBJ2-7; D is unresolved. The receptor's source is a man over 45 who had recovered from COVID-19. CDR3 in DNA: TGTGCCAGCAGCCAAGGGCCTCTGCAGTACTTC. It is translated as CASSQGPLQYF.